Following are 32 T cell receptor beta chains from one sample sequenced in a study of T cell responses to AZD1222 COVID-19 vaccine. Clones were read by immunoSEQ multiplex PCR, and TCRdb kept only the in-frame ones, dropping some. The sample contains about 75,000 clones, 88% of which appear only once. The sequenced sample was peripheral blood, obtained 28 days after the second dose of the MenACWY control vaccine. These receptors originate from an adult who received the MenACWY meningococcal vaccine as a control.

The table lists this clone with a count of one. V is TRBV2 and J is TRBJ1-1; D ambiguous. The length of the CDR3 is 14 residues. V dropped 7 bases and J dropped 2 bases, with 14 bases sitting between them. Germline-derived CDR1 and CDR2 are SNHLY and FYNNEI. CDR3 sequence reads: CASTRNGVNTEAFF. The CDR3 DNA reads as TGTGCCAGCACCCGAAATGGGGTCAACACTGAAGCTTTCTTT.

This clone came up once. The CDR3 DNA reads as TGTGCCAGCAGCGTGGGACAGGGTTATAATTCACCCCTCCACTTT. It translates to CASSVGQGYNSPLHF. V gene TRBV9 combines with J gene TRBJ1-6; the match to TRBD1 covers 9 bases. Germline V gene sequence: CDR1 SGDLS, CDR2 YYNGEE. V was clipped by 2 bases and J by 4 bases; unmatched bases: 1. The CDR3 length is 15 residues.

The gene calls are TRBV19 and TRBJ1-5; D possibly corresponds to TRBD1 (6 bases). CDR1 and CDR2 from the germline V gene are LNHDA and SQIVND (reference sequence). V lost 4 bases and J lost 6, with 13 bases in between. CDR3 size: 14 residues. CDR3: CASSKQGRGQPQHF. The CDR3 nucleotides read TGTGCCAGTAGTAAACAGGGTCGGGGTCAGCCCCAGCATTTT.

The chain couples TRBV4-3 to TRBJ1-5, with D possibly TRBD1 on 5 matching bases. The CDR3 runs to 13 residues. V gave up 2 bases and J gave up 6 bases, with 8 bases separating them. In germline, CDR1 is LGHNA, CDR2 YSLEER. CDR3 in DNA: TGCGCCAGCAGCCAATCCCAGGGTCAGCCCCAGCATTTT. Its protein product is CASSQSQGQPQHF.

J is TRBJ1-5 and V is TRBV5-6; D unclear. The germline CDR1 and CDR2 sequences are SGHDT and YYEEEE. V was clipped by 0 bases and J by 5 bases, with 6 bases between them. The CDR3 runs to 13 residues. This CDR3 is CASSLGLYQPQHF. In DNA, the CDR3 is TGTGCCAGCAGCTTGGGGTTATATCAGCCCCAGCATTTT.

This chain connects TRBV6-1 to TRBJ2-7; no firm D call. The CDR3 has 12 amino acids. Germline V gives CDR1 MNHNS, CDR2 SASEGT. The V end lost 1 base, the J end lost 2 bases, and 3 bases lay between the germline ends. CDR3 sequence reads: CASSEEPYEQYF. The CDR3 coding sequence is TGTGCCAGCAGTGAAGAACCCTACGAGCAGTACTTC.

This chain links TRBV7-3 with TRBJ2-5, with 15 bases lining up with TRBD2. Looked up from germline, CDR1 is SGHTA and CDR2 is FQGTGA. J lost 2 bases, V lost 4 bases, and 2 bases had no gene match. The CDR3 has 16 residues. CDR3 region: CASSSGLAGGQETQYF. CDR3 DNA: TGTGCCAGCAGCTCGGGACTAGCGGGGGGACAAGAGACCCAGTACTTC. The whole variable domain, filled in from reference TRBV7-3 and TRBJ2-5, reads GAGVSQTPSNKVTEKGKYVELRCDPISGHTALYWYRQSLGQGPEFLIYFQGTGAADDSGLPNDRFFAVRPEGSVSTLKIQRTERGDSAVYLCASSSGLAGGQETQYFGPGTRLLVL.

V gene TRBV4-1 combines with J gene TRBJ1-2; no definite D call. V was pared by 4 bases and J by 5 bases, with 17 bases between. The CDR3 loop spans 15 amino acids. Germline V gives CDR1 MGHRA, CDR2 YSYEKL. CDR3 amino acids: CASSLETSAGYGYTF. The CDR3 DNA sequence: TGCGCCAGCAGCCTCGAAACTTCCGCGGGATATGGCTACACCTTC.

The chain uses TRBV29-1 and TRBJ1-2; D not resolved. The CDR3 runs to 13 residues. Germline V lookup: CDR1 SQVTM, CDR2 ANQGSEA. Trimming cost V 4 bases and J 5 bases, with 14 bases left between them. The CDR3 spells CSVVLSTGYGYTF. CDR3 sequence (DNA): TGCAGCGTTGTTCTCTCCACGGGGTATGGCTACACCTTC.

The chain couples TRBV7-8 to TRBJ1-5; 9 nucleotides match TRBD1. The CDR3 length is 16 residues. V trimming: 8 bases; J trimming: 0 bases; junction bases outside the gene matches: 8. CDR1 SGHVS and CDR2 FQNEAQ come from the germline V gene. CDR3 nucleotide sequence: TGTGCCAGCCAGGGGGACAGGGCTTATAGCAATCAGCCCCAGCATTTT. As protein: CASQGDRAYSNQPQHF.

In DNA, the CDR3 is TGTGCCTGGAGTCCAGGACAGGGGGCGGACACTGAAGCTTTCTTT. This sequence encodes CAWSPGQGADTEAFF. J is TRBJ1-1 and V is TRBV30, with 11 bases identical to TRBD1. CDR1 is GTSNPN, CDR2 SVGIG, per germline (reference sequence). CDR3 length: 15 amino acids. J was trimmed by 3 bases and V by 2 bases; bases with no gene match: 5.

This chain uses TRBV4-1 with TRBJ1-5; the match to TRBD1 covers 7 bases. Per germline, CDR1 MGHRA and CDR2 YSYEKL. Unmatched junction bases numbered 3, after V lost 0 bases and J lost 4 bases. CDR3 size: 15 residues. The CDR3 is CASSQDDRVNQPQHF. CDR3 DNA: TGCGCCAGCAGCCAAGATGACAGGGTTAATCAGCCCCAGCATTTT.

This clone was seen a handful of times. The J gene is TRBJ1-2, the V gene TRBV2, with 8 bases matching TRBD1. V lost 3 bases to trimming and J lost 8 bases; unmatched junction nucleotides: 5. The germline CDR1 and CDR2 sequences are SNHLY and FYNNEI. The CDR3 has 13 residues. CDR3 residues: CASSDRGPEGYTF. The CDR3 nucleotides read TGTGCCAGCAGTGACAGGGGGCCGGAAGGCTACACCTTC.

This chain connects TRBV29-1 to TRBJ1-1; D gene unclear. Looked up from germline, CDR1 is SQVTM and CDR2 is ANQGSEA. Trimming left V 5 bases short and J 0 bases short, with 13 bases between. The length of the CDR3 is 14 residues. This chain's CDR3 is CSVLNPGLNTEAFF. As DNA, the CDR3 is TGCAGCGTTCTAAATCCTGGCTTGAACACTGAAGCTTTCTTT.

The rearrangement uses TRBV3-1 (or the pseudogene TRBV3-2) and TRBJ2-5, with no clear D. From germline, CDR1 is LGHDT and CDR2 YNNKEL (reference sequence). V was pared by 1 base and J by 1 base, with 10 bases between. This CDR3 spans 15 amino acids. The CDR3 sequence is CASSQGRLIQETQYF. The CDR3 nucleotides read TGTGCCAGCAGCCAAGGGCGGCTGATCCAAGAGACCCAGTACTTC.

The chain couples TRBV2 to TRBJ1-6; tentative D call: TRBD1 (5 bases). The CDR3 runs 15 residues. CDR1 and CDR2 from the germline V gene are SNHLY and FYNNEI. With 6 bases removed from V and 7 bases from J, the gap between germline ends came to 16 bases. The DNA for the CDR3 is TGTGCCAGCAGCGGATCAGGAAAGGGGAATTCACCCCTCCACTTT. This gives the protein CASSGSGKGNSPLHF.

V usage is TRBV6-5 and J usage is TRBJ1-5; maybe TRBD1 (6 bases). Germline V gene sequence: CDR1 MNHEY, CDR2 SVGAGI. CDR3 length: 13 amino acids. V was trimmed by 6 bases and J by 1 base, leaving 7 bases between them. The CDR3 sequence is CASRTGSNQPQHF. CDR3 bases: TGTGCCAGCAGAACAGGGAGCAATCAGCCCCAGCATTTT.

The V and J genes are TRBV30 and TRBJ1-1; 7 bases are shared with TRBD1. This CDR3 is 14 amino acids long. Trimming removed 1 base from V and 0 bases from J; junction bases left unmatched: 2. The germline CDR1 and CDR2 sequences are GTSNPN and SVGIG (reference sequence). The CDR3 protein is CAWSETGVNTEAFF. In nucleotides, the CDR3 is TGTGCCTGGAGTGAAACAGGGGTGAACACTGAAGCTTTCTTT.

The chain couples TRBV28 to TRBJ2-7, with TRBD2 matching over 8 bases. The CDR3 extends over 14 amino acids. Germline CDR1 reads MDHEN; CDR2 reads SYDVKM. Losses at the gene ends were 7 bases for V and 6 bases for J; bases not matched to a gene: 11. The CDR3 is CASNLEGLGREQYF. The CDR3 region has the DNA TGTGCCAGCAACCTTGAGGGACTAGGTCGCGAGCAGTACTTC.

This clone is judged medium-sized. This sequence joins TRBV14 and TRBJ1-1; D unresolved. Germline loops: CDR1 SGHDN, CDR2 FVKESK. The CDR3 contains 13 residues. V lost 4 bases and J lost 3, with 9 bases in between. The CDR3 loop is CASSLNSYTEAFF. DNA of the CDR3: TGTGCCAGCAGCCTGAACAGTTACACTGAAGCTTTCTTT.

The V and J genes are TRBV19 and TRBJ1-5; D perhaps matches TRBD1 (6 bases). The CDR3 length is 12 residues. Deletions cut 5 bases from V and 11 bases from J, with 13 bases between. Germline CDR1 reads LNHDA; CDR2 reads SQIVND (reference sequence). CDR3 region: CASSRQDGSQHF. CDR3 bases: TGTGCCAGTAGTCGACAGGACGGGTCCCAGCATTTT.

The chain couples TRBV5-5 to TRBJ1-1; the match to TRBD1 covers 7 bases. The CDR3 runs 16 residues. V gave up 3 bases and J gave up 7 bases; unmatched junction bases: 15. CDR1 is SGHKS, CDR2 YYEKEE, per germline (reference sequence). This CDR3 reads CASSSRDSPVRIEAFF. The CDR3 nucleotides read TGTGCCAGCAGCTCCCGGGACAGCCCAGTTCGGATTGAAGCTTTCTTT.

The rearrangement links TRBV6-2 or TRBV6-3 to TRBJ1-1; tentatively, D is TRBD1 (6 bases). The V and J ends lost 6 bases and 5 bases respectively, with 16 bases between them. Germline V gene data show CDR1 as MNHEY and CDR2 as SVGEGT. The CDR3 sequence is 14 residues long. The CDR3 DNA sequence: TGTGCCAGCAGCCTCGGACAGCCCGGGACTGAAGCTTTCTTT. It encodes CASSLGQPGTEAFF.

The CDR3 DNA reads TGTGCCAGCAGCCGTACTAGCGACACAGATACGCAGTATTTT. Translating gives CASSRTSDTDTQYF. This chain joins TRBV5-4 and TRBJ2-3, with 7 bases aligning to TRBD2. The CDR3 consists of 14 residues. CDR1 is SGHNT, CDR2 YYREEE, per germline (reference sequence). The V gene end was trimmed by 4 bases and the J gene end by 2 bases; junction bases not matched to a gene: 4.

The chain employs TRBV14 and TRBJ2-3, with D perhaps matching TRBD1 or TRBD2 (5 bases each). The V end was cut by 9 bases, the J end by 4 bases, with 29 bases between. This CDR3 contains 18 residues. The germline V gene has CDR1 SGHDN and CDR2 FVKESK. CDR3 sequence: CARNSNSGPGSLPDTQYF. The CDR3 DNA reads TGTGCCAGGAATTCAAACTCGGGGCCCGGAAGCCTTCCAGATACGCAGTATTTT. Full variable domain (outside the CDR3, taken from reference TRBV14 and TRBJ2-3): EAGVTQFPSHSVIEKGQTVTLRCDPISGHDNLYWYRRVMGKEIKFLLHFVKESKQDESGMPNNRFLAERTGGTYSTLKVQPAELEDSGVYFCARNSNSGPGSLPDTQYFGPGTRLTVL.

V usage is TRBV6-2 or TRBV6-3 and J usage is TRBJ2-7; TRBD2 is a possible D gene (7 bases). Germline CDR1 reads MNHEY; CDR2 reads SVGEGT. The CDR3 runs 17 residues. The V end lost 5 bases, the J end lost 3 bases, and 23 bases lay between the germline ends. CDR3 region: CASSTQGGGYLDYEQYF. CDR3 DNA: TGTGCCAGCAGTACCCAAGGGGGGGGGTACCTGGACTACGAGCAGTACTTC.

The V gene is TRBV7-2, the J gene TRBJ2-5; D not certain. The CDR3 runs 12 residues. CDR1 is SGHTA and CDR2 is FQGNSA in the germline V gene. Trimming stripped 1 base from V and 7 bases from J, with 7 bases between. Here the CDR3 reads CASSLGSGTQYF. In DNA form, the CDR3 reads TGTGCCAGCAGCTTAGGGTCGGGGACCCAGTACTTC.

The genes are TRBV6-5 and TRBJ1-1, with D unclear. Between the trimmed V and J ends, which lost 1 base and 9 bases, there was a span of 12 bases. The CDR3 consists of 13 residues. The germline V gene has CDR1 MNHEY and CDR2 SVGAGI. CDR3 nucleotides: TGTGCCAGCAGTTACTATCCATCCGAGAAAGCTTTCTTT. This encodes CASSYYPSEKAFF.

This chain connects TRBV6-2 or TRBV6-3 to TRBJ1-5, with TRBD1 matching over 8 bases. From germline, CDR1 is MNHEY and CDR2 SVGEGT. The CDR3 totals 16 residues. The J segment lost 6 bases and the V segment lost 2 bases, leaving 9 bases of the junction unmatched. CDR3: CASSYAQGATRQPQHF. The CDR3 DNA follows: TGTGCCAGCAGTTACGCTCAGGGGGCAACTCGTCAGCCCCAGCATTTT.

The chain links TRBV5-1 to TRBJ2-7, with D hard to call. Deletions cut 5 bases from V and 5 bases from J, with 11 bases between. The CDR3 extends over 12 amino acids. The V gene's germline CDR1 is SGHRS and CDR2 YFSETQ. The CDR3 loop is CASSTDNHEQYF. The CDR3, as DNA: TGCGCCAGCAGTACCGACAACCACGAGCAGTACTTC.

CDR3 residues: CASSSQAPAREQYF. In DNA form, the CDR3 reads TGTGCCAGCAGTTCCCAGGCCCCAGCACGCGAGCAGTACTTC. The chain uses TRBV6-2 or TRBV6-3 and TRBJ2-7; D not certain. V was pared by 4 bases and J by 6 bases, with 16 bases between. This CDR3 spans 14 amino acids. In germline, CDR1 is MNHEY, CDR2 SVGEGT.

This chain connects TRBV30 to TRBJ2-7, with 7 bases lining up with TRBD1. Trimming took 7 bases from V and 2 from J; bases not matched to a gene: 5. The CDR3 has 12 residues. From germline, CDR1 is GTSNPN and CDR2 SVGIG (reference sequence). The CDR3 DNA sequence: TGTGCCTTCGGGCAGGGGGCCTACGAGCAGTACTTC. It translates to CAFGQGAYEQYF.